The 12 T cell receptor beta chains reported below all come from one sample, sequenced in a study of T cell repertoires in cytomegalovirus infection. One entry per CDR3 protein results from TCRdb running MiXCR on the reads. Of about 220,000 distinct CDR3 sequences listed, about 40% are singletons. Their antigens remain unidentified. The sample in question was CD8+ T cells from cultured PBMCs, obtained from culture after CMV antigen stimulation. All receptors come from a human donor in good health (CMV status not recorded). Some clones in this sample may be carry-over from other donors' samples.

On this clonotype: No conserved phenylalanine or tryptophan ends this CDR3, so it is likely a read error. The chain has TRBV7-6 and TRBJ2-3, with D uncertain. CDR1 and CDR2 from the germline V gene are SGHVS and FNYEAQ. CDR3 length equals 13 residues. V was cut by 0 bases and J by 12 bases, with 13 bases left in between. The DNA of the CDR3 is TGTGCCAGCAGCTTAGCGCCCTCCGATTCTCAGTATATT. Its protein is CASSLAPSDSQYI.

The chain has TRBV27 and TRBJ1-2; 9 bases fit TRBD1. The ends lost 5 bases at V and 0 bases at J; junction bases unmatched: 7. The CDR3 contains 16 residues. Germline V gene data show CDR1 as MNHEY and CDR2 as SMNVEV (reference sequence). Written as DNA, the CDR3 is TGTGCCAGCAGTCCCACAGGGGGCGCACCTAACTATGGCTACACCTTC. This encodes CASSPTGGAPNYGYTF.

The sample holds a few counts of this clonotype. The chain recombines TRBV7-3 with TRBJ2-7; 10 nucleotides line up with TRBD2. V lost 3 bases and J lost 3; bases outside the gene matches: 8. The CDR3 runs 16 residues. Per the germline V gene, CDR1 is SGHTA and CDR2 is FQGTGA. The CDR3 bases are TGTGCCAGCAGCTTCCCCGTCCGGACTAGCGGCTACGAGCAGTACTTC. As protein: CASSFPVRTSGYEQYF.

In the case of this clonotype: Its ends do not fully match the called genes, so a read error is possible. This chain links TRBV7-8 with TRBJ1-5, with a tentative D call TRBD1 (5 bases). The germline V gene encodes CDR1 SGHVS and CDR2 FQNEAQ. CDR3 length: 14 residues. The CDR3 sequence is CTSHRGGVLQPQHF. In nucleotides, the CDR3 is TGTACCAGCCACCGCGGGGGGGTGTTGCAGCCCCAGCATTTT.

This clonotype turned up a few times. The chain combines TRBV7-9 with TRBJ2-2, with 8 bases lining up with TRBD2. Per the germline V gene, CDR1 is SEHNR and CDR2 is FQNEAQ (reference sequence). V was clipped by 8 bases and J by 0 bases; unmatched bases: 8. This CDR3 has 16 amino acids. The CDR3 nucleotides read TGTGCCAGCCGGGGGGGGCCGCATGCGAACACCGGGGAGCTGTTTTTT. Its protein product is CASRGGPHANTGELFF.

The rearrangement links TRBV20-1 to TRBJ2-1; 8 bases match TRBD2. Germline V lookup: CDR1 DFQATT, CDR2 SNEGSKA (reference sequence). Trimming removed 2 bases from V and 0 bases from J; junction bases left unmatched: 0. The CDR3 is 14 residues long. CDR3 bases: TGCAGTGCTAGACTAGCGGGCTCCTACAATGAGCAGTTCTTC. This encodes CSARLAGSYNEQFF.

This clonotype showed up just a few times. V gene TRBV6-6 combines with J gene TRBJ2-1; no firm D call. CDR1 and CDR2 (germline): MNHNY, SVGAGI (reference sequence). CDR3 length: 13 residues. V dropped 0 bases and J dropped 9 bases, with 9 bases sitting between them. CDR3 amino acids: CASSYSMASEQFF. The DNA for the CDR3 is TGTGCCAGCAGTTACTCGATGGCTAGTGAGCAGTTCTTC.

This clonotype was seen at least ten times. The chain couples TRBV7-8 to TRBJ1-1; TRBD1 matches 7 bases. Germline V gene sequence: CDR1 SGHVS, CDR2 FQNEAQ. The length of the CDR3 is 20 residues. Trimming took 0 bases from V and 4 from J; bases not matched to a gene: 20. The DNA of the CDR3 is TGTGCCAGCAGCTTAGCCGCGCTACCGACAGGGCTAGGATTGGGCACTGAAGCTTTCTTT. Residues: CASSLAALPTGLGLGTEAFF.

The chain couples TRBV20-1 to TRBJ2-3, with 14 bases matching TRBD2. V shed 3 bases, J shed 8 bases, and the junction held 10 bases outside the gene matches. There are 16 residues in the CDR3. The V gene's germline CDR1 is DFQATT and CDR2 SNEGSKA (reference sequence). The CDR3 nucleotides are TGCAGTGCTAGGCTATACGGACTAGCGGGGGGCGGTACGCAGTATTTT. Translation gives CSARLYGLAGGGTQYF.

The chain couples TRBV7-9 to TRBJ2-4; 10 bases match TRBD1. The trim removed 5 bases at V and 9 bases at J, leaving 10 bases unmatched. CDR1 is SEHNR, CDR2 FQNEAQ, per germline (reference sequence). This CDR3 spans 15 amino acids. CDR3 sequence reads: CASSATTGGVIIQYF. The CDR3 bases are TGTGCCAGCAGCGCCACGACAGGGGGCGTAATCATTCAGTACTTC.

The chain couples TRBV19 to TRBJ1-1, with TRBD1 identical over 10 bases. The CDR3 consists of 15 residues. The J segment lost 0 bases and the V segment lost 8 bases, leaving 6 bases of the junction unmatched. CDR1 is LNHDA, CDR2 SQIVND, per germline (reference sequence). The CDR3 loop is CASEGQGDMNTEAFF. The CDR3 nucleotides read TGTGCCAGTGAAGGACAGGGGGATATGAACACTGAAGCTTTCTTT.

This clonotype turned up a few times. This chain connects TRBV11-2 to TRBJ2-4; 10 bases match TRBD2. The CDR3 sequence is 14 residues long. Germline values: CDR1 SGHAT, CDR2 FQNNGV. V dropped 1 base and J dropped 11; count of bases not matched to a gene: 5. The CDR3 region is CASSLGSSGRLQYF. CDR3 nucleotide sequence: TGTGCCAGCAGCTTAGGGTCTAGCGGGAGACTTCAGTACTTC.